Below, one TCR beta chain is given with its context. The antigen is undetermined. The germline V gene has CDR1 GTSNPN and CDR2 SVGIG (reference sequence). The CDR3 spans 14 residues. V gave up 2 bases and J gave up 0 bases, with 9 bases separating them. Stated time point: week 47, end of study. The investigators gave 300 ug of mutant IDH1 20-mer peptide in each vaccine dose, together with topical imiquimod. New WHO grade 3 or 4 astrocytomas that were IDH1-mutant and ATRX-lost had been found in donors. The method was immunoSEQ multiplex PCR; TCRdb's version includes in-frame clones alone and lacks a portion of them. The sample gives around 30,000 clones, roughly 87% of which show up once; 2.2% is in the top ten. The data originate from a study of a mutant IDH1 vaccine in newly diagnosed glioma. Study-wide background: The start of vaccination came 4-6 weeks after radiotherapy alone, or with temozolomide cycles. The timing of visit V12 was week 35, and that of visit V13 was week 47.

This TCR was recovered from a man aged 35-49 years with glioma. Sequences were derived from PBMCs, sampled from a glioma patient whose treatment included an IDH1 peptide vaccine. The chain joins TRBV30 to TRBJ2-3; D gene uncertain. As DNA, the CDR3 is TGTGCCTGGAGTAAGTCCACTAGCACAGATACGCAGTATTTT. Translated: CAWSKSTSTDTQYF.